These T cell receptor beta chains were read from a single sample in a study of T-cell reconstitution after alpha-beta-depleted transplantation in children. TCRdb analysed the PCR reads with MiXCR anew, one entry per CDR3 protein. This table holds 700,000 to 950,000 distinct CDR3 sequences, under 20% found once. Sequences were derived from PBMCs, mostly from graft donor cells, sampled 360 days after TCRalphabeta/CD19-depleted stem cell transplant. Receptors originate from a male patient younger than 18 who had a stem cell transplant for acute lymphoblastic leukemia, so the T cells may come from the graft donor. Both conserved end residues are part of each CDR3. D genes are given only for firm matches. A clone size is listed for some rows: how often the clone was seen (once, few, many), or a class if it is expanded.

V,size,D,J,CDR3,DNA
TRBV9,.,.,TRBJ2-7,CASSVAPEYEQYF,TGTGCCAGCAGCGTAGCTCCCGAGTACGAGCAGTACTTC
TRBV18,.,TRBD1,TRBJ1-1,CASSRDRANYNTEAFF,TGTGCCAGCTCACGGGACAGGGCGAATTATAACACTGAAGCTTTCTTT
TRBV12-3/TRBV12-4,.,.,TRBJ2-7,CASTGSLLTYEQYF,TGTGCCAGCACCGGCAGCCTACTTACCTACGAGCAGTACTTC
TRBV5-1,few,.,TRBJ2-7,CASSLTPTGGQGEQYF,TGCGCCAGCAGCTTGACACCTACCGGGGGCCAAGGCGAGCAGTACTTC
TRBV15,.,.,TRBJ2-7,CATSREAGRSYEQYF,TGTGCCACCAGCAGAGAAGCGGGCCGCTCCTACGAGCAGTACTTC
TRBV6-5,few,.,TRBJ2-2,CASSYSGGNTGELFF,TGTGCCAGCAGTTACTCCGGAGGGAACACCGGGGAGCTGTTTTTT
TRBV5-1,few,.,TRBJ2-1,CASSDLLAPSYNEQFF,TGCGCCAGCAGCGACCTACTAGCCCCCAGCTACAATGAGCAGTTCTTC
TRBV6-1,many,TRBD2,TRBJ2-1,CASSLLSGSYNEQFF,TGTGCCAGCAGCCTATTAAGCGGGAGCTACAATGAGCAGTTCTTC
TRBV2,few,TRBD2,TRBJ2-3,CASSEGWAGGGTDTQYF,TGTGCCAGCAGTGAAGGTTGGGCGGGAGGAGGCACAGATACGCAGTATTTT
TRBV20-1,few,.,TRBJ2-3,CSARGMASWGTDTQYF,TGCAGTGCTAGGGGGATGGCTAGTTGGGGCACAGATACGCAGTATTTT
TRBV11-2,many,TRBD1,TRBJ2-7,CASSSQGDSLGFYEQYF,TGTGCCAGCAGTTCCCAGGGGGACAGCCTAGGTTTTTACGAGCAGTACTTC
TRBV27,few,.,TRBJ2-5,CASSLKGDYPYQETQYF,TGTGCCAGCAGTTTAAAAGGGGATTATCCGTACCAAGAGACCCAGTACTTC
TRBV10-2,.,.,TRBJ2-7,CASSESNVDGPYEQYF,TGCGCCAGCAGTGAGTCGAACGTAGACGGGCCCTACGAGCAGTACTTC
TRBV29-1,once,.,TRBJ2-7,CSVEGSGAGEQYF,TGCAGCGTTGAGGGGTCCGGGGCTGGCGAGCAGTACTTC
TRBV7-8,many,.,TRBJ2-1,CASTPRESYYNEQFF,TGTGCCAGCACCCCCCGGGAGAGCTACTACAATGAGCAGTTCTTC
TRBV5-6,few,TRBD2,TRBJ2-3,CASSLIASGDTQYF,TGTGCCAGCAGCTTGATCGCTAGCGGAGATACGCAGTATTTT
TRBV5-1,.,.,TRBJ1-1,CASSLEKVAGVKTEAFF,TGCGCCAGCAGCTTGGAGAAAGTGGCCGGGGTAAAGACTGAAGCTTTCTTT
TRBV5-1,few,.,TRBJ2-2,CASSLRRSGSTGELFF,TGCGCCAGCAGCTTGCGACGGAGCGGTTCAACCGGGGAGCTGTTTTTT
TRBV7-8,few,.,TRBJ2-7,CASSSRDTLSSYEQYF,TGTGCCAGCAGCTCCCGGGACACCCTGAGCTCCTACGAGCAGTACTTC
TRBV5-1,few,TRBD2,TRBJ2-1,CASSLRASGRADEQFF,TGCGCCAGCAGCTTGAGAGCTAGCGGGAGGGCCGATGAGCAGTTCTTC
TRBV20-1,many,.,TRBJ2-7,CSATGLSPSYEQYF,TGCAGTGCTACGGGACTCTCGCCCTCCTACGAGCAGTACTTC
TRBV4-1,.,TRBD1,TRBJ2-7,CASSPDRGRSYEQYF,TGCGCCAGCAGCCCAGACAGGGGCCGCTCCTACGAGCAGTACTTC
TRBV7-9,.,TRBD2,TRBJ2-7,CASSSVLGGSWYEQYF,TGTGCCAGCAGCTCCGTTTTGGGCGGGAGTTGGTACGAGCAGTACTTC
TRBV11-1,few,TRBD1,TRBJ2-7,CASSLSSGTGGYEQYF,TGTGCCAGCAGCTTAAGTAGCGGGACAGGGGGCTACGAGCAGTACTTC
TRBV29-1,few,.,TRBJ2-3,CSVPRGVSTDTQYF,TGCAGCGTTCCCCGTGGGGTGAGCACAGATACGCAGTATTTT
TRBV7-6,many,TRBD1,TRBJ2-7,CASSFITGGLSYEQYF,TGTGCCAGCAGCTTCATTACAGGGGGCCTCTCCTACGAGCAGTACTTC
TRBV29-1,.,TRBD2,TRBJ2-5,CSVHLRIAGGQETQYF,TGCAGCGTCCACCTAAGGATAGCGGGAGGTCAAGAGACCCAGTACTTC
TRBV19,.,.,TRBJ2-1,CASSIVQGSYNEQFF,TGTGCCAGTAGTATAGTTCAGGGCTCCTACAATGAGCAGTTCTTC
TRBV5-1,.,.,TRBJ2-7,CASSSRTDSSYEQYF,TGCGCCAGCAGCTCGAGGACTGATAGCTCCTACGAGCAGTACTTC
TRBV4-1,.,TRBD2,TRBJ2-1,CASSQGRTSGYNEQFF,TGCGCCAGCAGCCAAGGGAGGACTAGCGGATACAATGAGCAGTTCTTC
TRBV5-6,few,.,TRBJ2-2,CASSLDDVSRTGELFF,TGTGCCAGCAGCTTGGATGACGTTTCGAGGACCGGGGAGCTGTTTTTT
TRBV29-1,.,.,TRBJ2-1,CSVEGVAFNNEQFF,TGCAGCGTTGAAGGGGTCGCCTTCAACAATGAGCAGTTCTTC
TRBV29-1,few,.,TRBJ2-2,CSVESRTNTGELFF,TGCAGCGTTGAATCCCGGACGAACACCGGGGAGCTGTTTTTT
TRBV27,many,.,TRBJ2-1,CASSPRRYNEQFF,TGTGCCAGCAGTCCAAGACGATACAATGAGCAGTTCTTC
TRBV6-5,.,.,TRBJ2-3,CASSYYRGPRTDTQYF,TGTGCCAGCAGCTACTACCGGGGGCCCCGGACAGATACGCAGTATTTT
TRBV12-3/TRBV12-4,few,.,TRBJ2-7,CASSPLQVEQYF,TGTGCCAGCAGTCCCCTACAGGTCGAGCAGTACTTC
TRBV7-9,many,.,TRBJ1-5,CASSLGQPYSNQPQHF,TGTGCCAGCAGCTTAGGGCAGCCCTATAGCAATCAGCCCCAGCATTTT
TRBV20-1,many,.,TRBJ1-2,CSAPKSAYGYTF,TGCAGTGCTCCGAAAAGTGCCTATGGCTACACCTTC
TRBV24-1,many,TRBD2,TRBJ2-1,CATSDRLAASSYNEQFF,TGTGCCACCAGTGACCGACTAGCAGCTTCGTCCTACAATGAGCAGTTCTTC